Reported below is one TCR beta chain. Its specificity is unknown. This specimen comes from a study of T cell repertoires in cytomegalovirus infection. General observations from the study: CMV carriers with the relevant HLA were identified by cumulative public TCR beta family frequency.

The germline V gene encodes CDR1 SQVTM and CDR2 ANQGSEA. Trimming at V came to 6 bases and at J to 7 bases, leaving 9 bases not matched to a gene. The CDR3 spans 14 residues. TCRdb independently ran MiXCR on the reads; one entry per CDR3 protein. The sample lists 640,000 or so distinct CDR3 sequences, roughly 33% occurring once. This receptor was obtained from a human donor in good health (CMV status not recorded). Some clones in this sample may be carry-over from other donors' samples. The sequenced sample was cultured PBMCs, obtained from culture after CMV antigen stimulation. This chain links TRBV29-1 with TRBJ2-1, with 10 bases fitting TRBD1. The CDR3 spells CSVDTRTGGNEQFF. In DNA, the CDR3 is TGCAGCGTGGATACAAGGACAGGGGGGAATGAGCAGTTCTTC.